This TCR beta chain was recorded in a study of T-cell memory formation after mild COVID-19. About the study: The TCR clusters were mostly specific to one donor. Whole-study findings and limits: CM and EM subsets held most contracting CD4+ clones; EMRA held CD8+ ones. In second-wave clones peaking day 37, SARS-CoV-2 specificity remained unconfirmed.

This CDR3 is 16 amino acids long. V dropped 0 bases and J dropped 4 bases, with 16 bases sitting between them. Comments on this clonotype: Its antigen is unknown.

TCRdb redid the calling of the 5' RACE reads with MiXCR, one entry per CDR3 protein. The table has around 400,000 distinct CDR3 sequences, approximately 25% seen once. The specimen sequenced was PBMCs or a T cell subset sorted from them (not recorded which). This rearrangement joins TRBV12-3 or TRBV12-4 to TRBJ2-7; maybe TRBD1 (5 bases). The receptor's source is an adult woman who had mild COVID-19 (a few samples of this study predate the infection). Cell type and time point are not known. The CDR3, as DNA: TGTGCCAGCAGTTTAGCGCCGGGCCATAAGGGGTACGAGCAGTACTTC. Translation: CASSLAPGHKGYEQYF.